The source of this T cell receptor beta chain is a study of cytomegalovirus exposure and HLA in healthy donors. For the study at large: Early released data comprised tens of millions of unique TCRs from HLA-typed donors.

Remarks on this clone: Its matching antigen is unknown.

Study-wide results and limits: There were reportedly fewer N-insertions in an Asian-associated ancestry cluster than the approximately 630-donor mean, in a later analysis.

With V trimmed by 3 bases and J by 5 bases, 15 bases remained unmatched. CDR1 and CDR2 from the germline V gene are SGDLS and YYNGEE. The CDR3 has 17 residues. PCR was performed using 60 Vbeta and 13 Jbeta primers. Sequencing was performed with immunoSEQ multiplex PCR; in TCRdb, only in-frame clones are kept and a portion is missing. The sample carries 120,000 to 150,000 clones, 55% to 80% recorded once. Input material: PBMCs. The chain couples TRBV9 to TRBJ2-5; 8 bases agree with TRBD2. The TCR comes from a human donor in good health. CDR3 protein: CASSEGGRGGIGETQYF. CDR3 DNA: TGTGCCAGCAGCGAGGGTGGCCGGGGGGGAATAGGGGAGACCCAGTACTTC. Based on the CDR3 plus reference TRBV9 and TRBJ2-5, the full variable domain is DSGVTQTPKHLITATGQRVTLRCSPRSGDLSVYWYQQSLDQGLQFLIQYYNGEERAKGNILERFSAQQFPDLHSELNLSSLELGDSALYFCASSEGGRGGIGETQYFGPGTRLLVL.